These 14 T cell receptor beta chains originate from one sample sequenced in a study of graft-versus-host responses after intestinal transplantation (TCRdb year 2021). Library construction relied on the immunoSEQ multiplex PCR assay. Entries here come from immuneACCESS through TCRdb and include only in-frame sequences with V and J called. Some clones fail to appear in such tables; in the studies checked, an unresolved V gene covers under half of the shortfall, and the cause of the remainder is unknown. The sample table shows about 12,000 clones, and over 90% are seen once. The ten most abundant clones make up approximately 22% of the sample. The specimen was PBMCs, collected approximately 110 days after intestinal transplant. Source of these receptors: a human patient who received an intestinal transplant, so some T cells may come from the graft donor.

V usage is TRBV10-2 and J usage is TRBJ2-7; D uncertain. Germline values: CDR1 WSHSY, CDR2 SAAADI. V lost 0 bases and J lost 2, with 14 bases in between. This CDR3 comprises 16 residues. The DNA for the CDR3 is TGCGCCAGCAGTGAGTCGAGTCCTTTGCTTACCTACGAGCAGTACTTC. Protein: CASSESSPLLTYEQYF.

This clone was seen just once. V and J are TRBV11-3 and TRBJ1-1, with D uncertain. CDR1 is SGHNT, CDR2 YENEEA, per germline. V was shortened by 1 base and J by 3 bases, with 9 bases between the two germline ends. The CDR3 extends over 14 amino acids. CDR3 nucleotide sequence: TGTGCCAGCAGCTTAGTATTGGGAGACACTGAAGCTTTCTTT. This sequence encodes CASSLVLGDTEAFF.

The V call is TRBV30, the J call TRBJ2-1, with 11 nucleotides matching TRBD1. V lost 2 bases and J lost 8; bases outside the gene matches: 5. The CDR3 spans 14 residues. Looked up from germline, CDR1 is GTSNPN and CDR2 is SVGIG (reference sequence). Written as DNA, the CDR3 is TGTGCCTGGAGTACGGGACAGGGGGTGGATGAGCAGTTCTTC. It encodes CAWSTGQGVDEQFF.

The J gene is TRBJ1-4, the V gene TRBV5-1, with D possibly TRBD1 on 5 matching bases. The length of the CDR3 is 13 residues. Trimming took 1 base from V and 8 from J, leaving 9 bases between them. The germline V gene encodes CDR1 SGHRS and CDR2 YFSETQ. The CDR3 protein is CASSLQGAEKLFF. The DNA of the CDR3 is TGCGCCAGCAGCTTGCAAGGGGCAGAAAAACTGTTTTTT.

The chain uses TRBV5-1 and TRBJ2-7; TRBD2 aligns across 7 bases. J was trimmed by 4 bases and V by 7 bases; bases with no gene match: 5. CDR3 length equals 12 residues. Germline CDR1 and CDR2: SGHRS and YFSETQ. CDR3 residues: CASHHGGYEQYF. As DNA, the CDR3 is TGCGCCAGCCATCACGGGGGGTACGAGCAGTACTTC.

V and J are TRBV28 and TRBJ2-1, with D uncertain. The CDR3 totals 11 residues. CDR1 and CDR2 (germline): MDHEN, SYDVKM. V was trimmed by 8 bases and J by 5 bases, leaving 7 bases between them. The CDR3 sequence is CASGPNNEQFF. The CDR3 nucleotides read TGTGCCAGCGGCCCAAACAATGAGCAGTTCTTC.

This clone came up once. The gene calls are TRBV5-1 and TRBJ2-3, with 8 bases that match TRBD1. The germline V gene encodes CDR1 SGHRS and CDR2 YFSETQ. The CDR3 contains 16 residues. J lost 6 bases, V lost 3 bases, and 12 bases had no gene match. The CDR3 region is CASSSLDRVGSDTQYF. The CDR3 DNA sequence: TGCGCCAGCAGCTCCTTGGACAGGGTGGGTAGCGATACGCAGTATTTT.

This clone was seen just once. The V call is TRBV7-2, the J call TRBJ2-1; D is unresolved. Germline V gives CDR1 SGHTA, CDR2 FQGNSA. Trimming shortened V by 2 bases and J by 8 bases, and 13 bases separated the two germline ends. This CDR3 has 14 residues. The CDR3 sequence: CASSLISRSHEQFF. CDR3 DNA: TGTGCCAGCAGCTTAATATCCAGGAGTCATGAGCAGTTCTTC. Based on the CDR3 plus reference TRBV7-2 and TRBJ2-1, the full variable domain is GAGVSQSPSNKVTEKGKDVELRCDPISGHTALYWYRQSLGQGLEFLIYFQGNSAPDKSGLPSDRFSAERTGGSVSTLTIQRTQQEDSAVYLCASSLISRSHEQFFGPGTRLTVL.

The gene calls are TRBV6-5 and TRBJ2-3, with D possibly being TRBD2 (5 bases). From germline, CDR1 is MNHEY and CDR2 SVGAGI. This CDR3 spans 15 amino acids. V gave up 0 bases and J gave up 2 bases, with 9 bases separating them. CDR3 region: CASSYSLVPTDTQYF. CDR3 DNA sequence: TGTGCCAGCAGTTACTCACTAGTGCCCACAGATACGCAGTATTTT.

The rearrangement uses TRBV28 and TRBJ2-7; possible D gene TRBD2, 5 bases. The V gene lost 3 bases and the J gene lost 2 bases, with 14 bases spanning the gap. Per the germline V gene, CDR1 is MDHEN and CDR2 is SYDVKM. The CDR3 contains 15 residues. CDR3 sequence reads: CASSFRRVPTYEQYF. The DNA of the CDR3 is TGTGCCAGCAGTTTCAGGCGGGTCCCGACCTACGAGCAGTACTTC. The complete variable domain, with remaining parts taken from reference TRBV28 and TRBJ2-7, reads DVKVTQSSRYLVKRTGEKVFLECVQDMDHENMFWYRQDPGLGLRLIYFSYDVKMKEKGDIPEGYSVSREKKERFSLILESASTNQTSMYLCASSFRRVPTYEQYFGPGTRLTVT.

This clone was seen just once. The J gene is TRBJ2-5, the V gene TRBV27; 11 nucleotides agree with TRBD2. The J call is uncertain, as TRBJ2-7 better fits the DNA end. Germline loops: CDR1 MNHEY, CDR2 SMNVEV (reference sequence). The CDR3 has 16 residues. CDR3 region: CASSRQTSGRSYEQYF. As DNA, the CDR3 is TGTGCCAGCAGCCGTCAAACTAGCGGGAGATCCTACGAGCAGTACTTC.

V usage is TRBV10-2 and J usage is TRBJ2-1; 11 bases match TRBD2. Germline V gives CDR1 WSHSY, CDR2 SAAADI. The CDR3 is 15 amino acids. Trimming at V came to 5 bases and at J to 2 bases, leaving 2 bases not matched to a gene. CDR3 nucleotide sequence: TGCGCCAGCAGTTCGGGACTAGCGGCCTACAATGAGCAGTTCTTC. It is translated as CASSSGLAAYNEQFF.

The chain combines TRBV5-4 with TRBJ2-7; TRBD1 matches 9 bases. There are 14 residues in the CDR3. The V gene end was trimmed by 6 bases and the J gene end by 5 bases; junction bases not matched to a gene: 9. Germline V lookup: CDR1 SGHNT, CDR2 YYREEE (reference sequence). The CDR3 loop reads CASTQGDREDEQYF. The CDR3, as DNA: TGTGCCAGCACCCAAGGGGACAGGGAGGACGAGCAGTACTTC. Supplemented by reference TRBV5-4 and TRBJ2-7, the full variable domain reads ETGVTQSPTHLIKTRGQQVTLRCSSQSGHNTVSWYQQALGQGPQFIFQYYREEENGRGNFPPRFSGLQFPNYSSELNVNALELDDSALYLCASTQGDREDEQYFGPGTRLTVT.

The V gene is TRBV27, the J gene TRBJ2-7; 8 bases fit TRBD2. This CDR3 is built from 14 residues. The J segment lost 2 bases and the V segment lost 5 bases, leaving 5 bases of the junction unmatched. Germline V gives CDR1 MNHEY, CDR2 SMNVEV (reference sequence). The CDR3 loop is CASSPLAGPYEQYF. For the CDR3, the DNA is TGTGCCAGCAGTCCCCTAGCGGGCCCCTACGAGCAGTACTTC.